These 27 T cell receptor beta chains were all obtained from the same sample, sequenced in a study of CD8+ T cells in alopecia areata. Extraction and reverse transcription of RNA yielded cDNA as the sequencing template. Profiled with immunoSEQ multiplex PCR; TCRdb holds only in-frame clones, not every one. The profile shows roughly 73,000 clones, 25% to 30% of them singletons. As to treatment: oral pan-JAK inhibitor, 5-10 mg twice daily. This sample comprised CD8+ T cells sorted from blood, obtained at week 4, from a patient treated with tofacitinib. These receptors were obtained from a human donor with alopecia areata.

This clone was detected a few times. The chain uses TRBV7-9 and TRBJ2-7; 8 bases line up with TRBD2. Germline V gene sequence: CDR1 SEHNR, CDR2 FQNEAQ (reference sequence). This CDR3 contains 15 residues. The trim removed 4 bases at V and 0 bases at J, leaving 5 bases unmatched. DNA for the CDR3: TGTGCCAGCAGCTCTAGCGGGCTTAGCTCCTACGAGCAGTACTTC. Translation gives CASSSSGLSSYEQYF. Full variable domain (missing parts from reference TRBV7-9 and TRBJ2-7): DTGVSQNPRHKITKRGQNVTFRCDPISEHNRLYWYRQTLGQGPEFLTYFQNEAQLEKSRLLSDRFSAERPKGSFSTLEIQRTEQGDSAMYLCASSSSGLSSYEQYFGPGTRLTVT.

This chain links TRBV29-1 with TRBJ2-1; D possibly uses TRBD1 or TRBD2 (5 bases each). Germline V lookup: CDR1 SQVTM, CDR2 ANQGSEA. The CDR3 totals 13 residues. V was pared by 1 base and J by 9 bases, with 13 bases between. The CDR3 DNA reads as TGCAGCGTTGAAGGTGGATGGGGGAGTGAGCAGTTCTTC. As protein: CSVEGGWGSEQFF.

This clone turned up a few times. The CDR3 region has the DNA TGTGCCAGCATTATCAGGGGGCCCGGGGAGCTGTTTTTT. This gives the protein CASIIRGPGELFF. The V gene is TRBV25-1, the J gene TRBJ2-2, with 8 bases aligning to TRBD1. Trimming took 7 bases from V and 6 from J; bases not matched to a gene: 4. The germline V gene encodes CDR1 MGHDK and CDR2 SYGVNS. This CDR3 is built from 13 residues.

The chain joins TRBV29-1 to TRBJ2-2; D is perhaps TRBD1 (7 bases). The germline V and J ends were trimmed by 0 bases and 0 bases, with 14 bases remaining between them. The CDR3 runs 17 residues. Germline V gene sequence: CDR1 SQVTM, CDR2 ANQGSEA. CDR3 DNA sequence: TGCAGCGTTGAAGATCGGGCAGGGGGGACGAACACCGGGGAGCTGTTTTTT. Protein: CSVEDRAGGTNTGELFF.

The table lists this clone with a few counts. The chain couples TRBV27 to TRBJ2-2; 7 bases align to TRBD1. The CDR3 spans 16 residues. CDR1 and CDR2 from the germline V gene are MNHEY and SMNVEV (reference sequence). V was pared by 5 bases and J by 0 bases, with 6 bases of the junction left unmatched. The CDR3 protein is CASSPHGTANTGELFF. For the CDR3, the DNA is TGTGCCAGCAGTCCCCACGGGACAGCGAACACCGGGGAGCTGTTTTTT.

This chain links TRBV4-3 with TRBJ2-1; 8 bases agree with TRBD2. CDR1 is LGHNA and CDR2 is YSLEER in the germline V gene. The CDR3 sequence is 13 residues long. Trimming at V came to 0 bases and at J to 9 bases, leaving 1 base not matched to a gene. The CDR3 protein is CASSQDLAGEQFF. In DNA, the CDR3 is TGCGCCAGCAGCCAAGATCTAGCGGGTGAGCAGTTCTTC.

This clone was picked up a small number of times. This chain links TRBV9 with TRBJ1-1, with D unclear. Trimming cost V 3 bases and J 1 base, with 7 bases left between them. This CDR3 has 13 residues. CDR1 SGDLS and CDR2 YYNGEE come from the germline V gene. This CDR3 is CASSANQNTEAFF. The CDR3 coding sequence is TGTGCCAGCAGCGCCAATCAGAACACTGAAGCTTTCTTT.

This clone was recorded only once. This sequence joins TRBV2 and TRBJ2-5; D gene uncertain. Germline lookup yields CDR1 SNHLY and CDR2 FYNNEI. This CDR3 contains 11 residues. V lost 8 bases to trimming and J lost 7 bases, with 11 bases between them. The CDR3 protein is CASGPLGTQYF. The CDR3 DNA is TGTGCCAGCGGCCCGTTAGGGACCCAGTACTTC.

This chain joins TRBV29-1 and TRBJ2-7, with TRBD2 identical over 8 bases. Germline V gene lookup returns CDR1 SQVTM and CDR2 ANQGSEA. The CDR3 sequence is 13 residues long. Trimming at V came to 8 bases and at J to 2 bases, leaving 8 bases not matched to a gene. Here the CDR3 DNA reads TGCAGCATTAGAGCGGGAGTAGCCTACGAGCAGTACTTC. Protein product: CSIRAGVAYEQYF.

This clone was seen a handful of times. The CDR3 here is CASMKDSQQHNEQFF. CDR3 in DNA: TGTGCCAGCATGAAGGACTCTCAGCAACACAATGAGCAGTTCTTC. This rearrangement joins TRBV2 to TRBJ2-1; possible D gene TRBD2, 5 bases. Germline values: CDR1 SNHLY, CDR2 FYNNEI. The CDR3 has 15 amino acids. V lost 7 bases to trimming and J lost 5 bases, with 18 bases between them.

Details on this clone: Other DNA sequences in the sample encode the same CDR3. V usage is TRBV30 and J usage is TRBJ2-1; tentative D call: TRBD2 (5 bases). The CDR3 sequence is 13 residues long. Germline V gives CDR1 GTSNPN, CDR2 SVGIG (reference sequence). Trimming left V 0 bases short and J 4 bases short, with 7 bases between. CDR3 residues: CAWSVLGYNEQFF. The CDR3 bases are TGTGCCTGGAGTGTACTAGGTTACAATGAGCAGTTCTTC.

This clone occurred a few times. The gene calls are TRBV29-1 and TRBJ2-7; D unresolved. Per the germline V gene, CDR1 is SQVTM and CDR2 is ANQGSEA. The CDR3 has 11 residues. V was cut by 6 bases and J by 3 bases, with 9 bases left in between. In DNA form, the CDR3 reads TGCAGCGTGAGGCTTAACTACGAGCAGTACTTC. This translates into CSVRLNYEQYF.

CDR3 amino acids: CASSQSEGGDQPQHF. The CDR3 DNA follows: TGCGCCAGCAGTCAATCTGAGGGAGGGGACCAGCCCCAGCATTTT. The chain couples TRBV23-1 to TRBJ1-5; tentative D call: TRBD1 (5 bases). TRBV23-1 is reported as an ORF; its role is uncertain. The CDR3 extends over 15 amino acids. The V and J ends lost 0 bases and 7 bases respectively, with 13 bases between them.

With regard to this clone: It is likely a read error: a sequence one base away is far more abundant. The DNA of the CDR3 is TGTGCCACCTATGGACAGAATGAGCAGTACTTC. This gives the protein CATYGQNEQYF. The chain couples TRBV2 to TRBJ2-7; possibly TRBD1 for D (6 bases). CDR3 length equals 11 residues. Per the germline V gene, CDR1 is SNHLY and CDR2 is FYNNEI. V lost 10 bases and J lost 7, with 14 bases in between.

The genes are TRBV15 and TRBJ2-4; TRBD1 or TRBD2 may be the D gene (5 bases each). V was trimmed by 4 bases and J by 9 bases, leaving 13 bases between them. The CDR3 runs to 13 residues. CDR1 is LNHNV, CDR2 YYDKDF, per germline (reference sequence). The CDR3 region is CATSTRGLGIQYF. CDR3 nucleotide sequence: TGTGCCACCAGCACGAGGGGTCTAGGCATTCAGTACTTC. Full variable domain (remainder filled in from reference TRBV15 and TRBJ2-4): DAMVIQNPRYQVTQFGKPVTLSCSQTLNHNVMYWYQQKSSQAPKLLFHYYDKDFNNEADTPDNFQSRRPNTSFCFLDIRSPGLGDTAMYLCATSTRGLGIQYFGAGTRLSVL.

The rearrangement uses TRBV6-1 and TRBJ1-1; D not resolved. From germline, CDR1 is MNHNS and CDR2 SASEGT. The CDR3 consists of 11 residues. The V and J ends lost 10 bases and 4 bases respectively, with 10 bases between them. CDR3 DNA: TGTGCCACCTTGGAGGGCACTGAAGCTTTCTTT. The encoded protein is CATLEGTEAFF.

Only a few counts were recorded for this clone. V gene TRBV30 combines with J gene TRBJ2-1; D is undetermined. The CDR3 has 13 amino acids. CDR1 is GTSNPN and CDR2 is SVGIG in the germline V gene (reference sequence). V lost 4 bases, J lost 0 bases, and 7 bases lay in between. The CDR3 sequence is CAWTPASYNEQFF. Written as DNA, the CDR3 is TGTGCCTGGACACCCGCCTCCTACAATGAGCAGTTCTTC.

The genes are TRBV29-1 and TRBJ2-1; 8 nucleotides align to TRBD2. Germline-derived CDR1 and CDR2 are SQVTM and ANQGSEA. The CDR3 spans 19 residues. With 0 bases clipped from V and 4 bases from J, the junction kept 17 bases outside the gene matches. CDR3 sequence (DNA): TGCAGCGTTGAAGATGTATTGAATGGGCGACTAGCGAGTTACAATGAGCAGTTCTTC. Protein: CSVEDVLNGRLASYNEQFF.

The chain is built from TRBV7-6 and TRBJ2-7, with D possibly TRBD2 on 6 matching bases. Between the trimmed V and J ends, which lost 1 base and 3 bases, there was a span of 22 bases. CDR1 and CDR2 from the germline V gene are SGHVS and FNYEAQ. The CDR3 is 18 amino acids. CDR3 protein: CASSLGSNWGAGGYEQYF. In nucleotides, the CDR3 is TGTGCCAGCAGCTTAGGAAGCAACTGGGGCGCCGGGGGCTACGAGCAGTACTTC.

The CDR3 loop reads CSVLTGSGNTIYF. CDR3 bases: TGCAGCGTCTTGACGGGCTCTGGAAACACCATATATTTT. V and J are TRBV29-1 and TRBJ1-3; no definite D call. V lost 6 bases, J lost 0 bases, and 9 bases lay in between. The germline gives CDR1 SQVTM, CDR2 ANQGSEA. This CDR3 has 13 residues.

The chain links TRBV7-8 to TRBJ1-1; unclear D gene. Deletions cut 3 bases from V and 3 bases from J, with 14 bases between. The CDR3 contains 15 residues. Germline V CDR1 and CDR2: SGHVS, FQNEAQ. In DNA, the CDR3 is TGTGCCAGCAGCTTTGGTCCGCATTCCTACACTGAAGCTTTCTTT. Translated, it gives CASSFGPHSYTEAFF.

The J gene is TRBJ2-1, the V gene TRBV10-2, with 16 bases that match TRBD2. Germline CDR1 WSHSY, CDR2 SAAADI. CDR3 length: 15 residues. The ends lost 6 bases at V and 8 bases at J; junction bases unmatched: 4. CDR3: CASRTGLAGGYEQFF. The CDR3, as DNA: TGCGCCAGCAGGACGGGACTAGCGGGAGGGTATGAGCAGTTCTTC.

This clone was seen a handful of times. The genes are TRBV29-1 and TRBJ2-1; no firm D call. CDR1 is SQVTM and CDR2 is ANQGSEA in the germline V gene. The ends were cut back, 3 bases at V and 7 bases at J, with 10 bases in the middle. This CDR3 comprises 12 residues. CDR3: CSVDATWNEQFF. CDR3 in DNA: TGCAGCGTTGACGCTACCTGGAATGAGCAGTTCTTC.

V is TRBV25-1 and J is TRBJ1-1; D is unclear. The CDR3 totals 13 residues. Trimming removed 2 bases at V and 5 bases at J, with 9 bases between. The germline gives CDR1 MGHDK, CDR2 SYGVNS. The CDR3 sequence is CASSEGLWTEAFF. The DNA for the CDR3 is TGTGCCAGCAGTGAAGGGCTTTGGACTGAAGCTTTCTTT.

The V and J genes are TRBV7-8 and TRBJ2-7; D is ambiguous. The CDR3 sequence is 16 residues long. V lost 2 bases and J lost 2, with 16 bases in between. Germline assignment: CDR1 SGHVS and CDR2 FQNEAQ. The CDR3 region is CASSLQVNALTYEQYF. The CDR3 DNA sequence: TGTGCCAGCAGCTTACAGGTCAATGCCTTAACCTACGAGCAGTACTTC. The variable domain in full, completed from reference TRBV7-8 and TRBJ2-7, reads GAGVSQSPRYKVAKRGQDVALRCDPISGHVSLFWYQQALGQGPEFLTYFQNEAQLDKSGLPSDRFFAERPEGSVSTLKIQRTQQEDSAVYLCASSLQVNALTYEQYFGPGTRLTVT.

In its sample, this clone was seen a few times. As DNA, the CDR3 is TGCAGCGTTGCTAAGGGGGATGGCTACACCTTC. It yields the protein CSVAKGDGYTF. The chain joins TRBV29-1 to TRBJ1-2; D possibly corresponds to TRBD1 (6 bases). The CDR3 contains 11 residues. The germline gives CDR1 SQVTM, CDR2 ANQGSEA. V was clipped by 4 bases and J by 6 bases, with 9 bases between them.

The J gene is TRBJ2-2, the V gene TRBV12-5; D unresolved. CDR3 size: 16 residues. V lost 1 base to trimming and J lost 0 bases, with 9 bases between them. Germline CDR1 reads LGHNT; CDR2 reads FRNRAP. The CDR3 nucleotides are TGTGCTAGTGGTTTGGAGGACGGCTCGAACACCGGGGAGCTGTTTTTT. This sequence encodes CASGLEDGSNTGELFF.